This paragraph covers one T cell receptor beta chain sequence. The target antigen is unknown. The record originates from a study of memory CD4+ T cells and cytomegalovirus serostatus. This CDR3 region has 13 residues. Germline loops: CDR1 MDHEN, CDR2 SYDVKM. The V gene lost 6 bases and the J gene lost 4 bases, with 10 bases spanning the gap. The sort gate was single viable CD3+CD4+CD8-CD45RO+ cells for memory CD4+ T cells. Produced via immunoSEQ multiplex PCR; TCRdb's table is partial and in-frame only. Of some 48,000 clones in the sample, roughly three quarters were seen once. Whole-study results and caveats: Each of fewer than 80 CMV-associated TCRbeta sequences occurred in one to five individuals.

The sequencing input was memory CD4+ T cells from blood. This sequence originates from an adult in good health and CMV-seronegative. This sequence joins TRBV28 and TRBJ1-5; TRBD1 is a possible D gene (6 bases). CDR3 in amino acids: CASSAQGNQPQHF. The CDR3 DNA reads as TGTGCCAGCAGCGCTCAGGGGAATCAGCCCCAGCATTTT.